This entry describes one T cell receptor beta chain. Produced via immunoSEQ multiplex PCR; TCRdb's table is partial and in-frame only. The sample records roughly 30,000 clones, around 89% being singletons. The data were taken from a study of T cell changes during pregnancy in multiple sclerosis. V lost 6 bases and J 0 bases, leaving 17 bases between the germline ends. Per germline, CDR1 MDHEN and CDR2 SYDVKM. The CDR3 has 16 residues. This sequence was found in a female donor with multiple sclerosis, enrolled in a pregnancy study. The chain links TRBV28 to TRBJ1-1; no firm D call. The sample was CD8+ T cells from peripheral blood mononuclear cells, taken after pregnancy. The CDR3 DNA reads TGTGCCAGCAGCCTAAGATCCCACAGAGTGAACACTGAAGCTTTCTTT. Residues: CASSLRSHRVNTEAFF.